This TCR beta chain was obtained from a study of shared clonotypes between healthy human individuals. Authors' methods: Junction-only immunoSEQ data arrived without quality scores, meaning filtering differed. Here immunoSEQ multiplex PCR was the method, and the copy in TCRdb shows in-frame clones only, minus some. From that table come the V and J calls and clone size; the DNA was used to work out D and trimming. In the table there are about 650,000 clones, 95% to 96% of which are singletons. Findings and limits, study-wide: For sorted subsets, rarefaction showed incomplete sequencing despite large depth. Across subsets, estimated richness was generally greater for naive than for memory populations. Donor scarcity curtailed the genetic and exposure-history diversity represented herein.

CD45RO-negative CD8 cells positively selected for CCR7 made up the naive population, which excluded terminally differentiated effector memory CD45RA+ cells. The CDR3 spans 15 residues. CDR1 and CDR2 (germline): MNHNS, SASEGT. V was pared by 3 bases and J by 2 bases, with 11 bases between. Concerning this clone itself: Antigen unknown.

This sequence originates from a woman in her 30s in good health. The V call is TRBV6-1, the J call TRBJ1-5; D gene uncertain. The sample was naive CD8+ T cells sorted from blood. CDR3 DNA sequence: TGTGCCAGCAGTGAGACCCTGGGAGGCAATCAGCCCCAGCATTTT. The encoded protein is CASSETLGGNQPQHF.